One TCR beta chain is described in this entry. This specimen belongs to a study of blood T cell repertoires in COVID-19. Study information: The origin of the acute and convalescent COVID-19 samples was the United States, Italy and Spain. Sample material is recorded as cDNA or gDNA derived from T cells, B-cell-depleted T cells, or PBMCs.

Germline loops: CDR1 MNHEY, CDR2 SVGAGI. The CDR3 contains 15 residues. Trimming pared 4 bases from V and 1 base from J, leaving 13 bases between. In the authors' workflow: Reference gene primer amplification in the assay estimated nucleated cell counts. Sequencing used immunoSEQ multiplex PCR; TCRdb keeps in-frame clones, though not all of them. That table supplies the V and J calls and clone size; D and trimming were determined from the DNA. The data show tens of thousands of clones, 83% seen once. The clonotype was recovered from a man of 80 years or more with acute or convalescent COVID-19. This rearrangement joins TRBV6-5 to TRBJ1-1; D unclear. The material sequenced was peripheral blood. This CDR3 is CASSSPATENTEAFF. The CDR3 region has the DNA TGTGCCAGCAGTTCACCAGCTACAGAGAACACTGAAGCTTTCTTT.